The rows below give T cell receptor beta chains drawn from one sample of a study of shared clonotypes between healthy human individuals. Produced via immunoSEQ multiplex PCR; TCRdb's table is partial and in-frame only. This table has some 2,400,000 clones, almost 96% appearing once. The sample consisted of naive CD4+ T cells sorted from blood. The receptors originated from a man aged 18 to 29 in good health. The CDR3 runs from the conserved cysteine through the conserved F or W. Each record gives: J gene, V gene, D gene, clone size, CDR3 protein, CDR3 DNA. A D gene is named only where the DNA matches it firmly. The size of a clone is reported for some rows only, either as once, few or many, or as a class for expanded clones.

j_gene: TRBJ2-2; v_gene: TRBV6-5; d_gene: NA; abundance: NA; CDR3aa: CASRAGTANTGELFF; CDR3nt: TGTGCCAGCAGGGCCGGGACGGCAAACACCGGGGAGCTGTTTTTT
j_gene: TRBJ2-6; v_gene: TRBV7-8; d_gene: TRBD2; abundance: NA; CDR3aa: CASSSVSGVPSGANVLTF; CDR3nt: TGTGCCAGCAGCTCCGTTAGCGGGGTCCCCTCTGGGGCCAACGTCCTGACTTTC
j_gene: TRBJ1-1; v_gene: TRBV30; d_gene: NA; abundance: NA; CDR3aa: CAWSKIRTAPMNTEAFF; CDR3nt: TGTGCCTGGAGTAAAATCCGGACAGCTCCAATGAACACTGAAGCTTTCTTT
j_gene: TRBJ1-1; v_gene: TRBV30; d_gene: TRBD1; abundance: NA; CDR3aa: CAQQGEEAFF; CDR3nt: TGTGCCCAACAGGGGGAGGAAGCTTTCTTT
j_gene: TRBJ1-5; v_gene: TRBV6-5; d_gene: TRBD1; abundance: NA; CDR3aa: CASKAGTGGAQPQHF; CDR3nt: TGTGCCAGCAAAGCCGGGACAGGGGGCGCGCAGCCCCAGCATTTT
j_gene: TRBJ2-2; v_gene: TRBV4-2; d_gene: TRBD1; abundance: NA; CDR3aa: CASSQDTQGANTGELFF; CDR3nt: TGTGCCAGCAGCCAAGATACCCAGGGGGCGAACACCGGGGAGCTGTTTTTT
j_gene: TRBJ1-2; v_gene: TRBV15; d_gene: NA; abundance: few; CDR3aa: CATSREVRAGYTF; CDR3nt: TGTGCCACCAGCAGAGAGGTCAGGGCGGGCTACACCTTC
j_gene: TRBJ2-1; v_gene: TRBV6-5; d_gene: NA; abundance: NA; CDR3aa: CASSYRAAAYNEQFF; CDR3nt: TGTGCCAGCAGTTACCGGGCAGCAGCATACAATGAGCAGTTCTTC
j_gene: TRBJ1-1; v_gene: TRBV2; d_gene: NA; abundance: NA; CDR3aa: CASSADMGSDTEAFF; CDR3nt: TGTGCCAGCAGCGCGGATATGGGAAGCGACACTGAAGCTTTCTTT
j_gene: TRBJ1-1; v_gene: TRBV28; d_gene: TRBD1; abundance: NA; CDR3aa: CASSLQGAVTEAFF; CDR3nt: TGTGCCAGCAGTTTACAGGGGGCGGTCACTGAAGCTTTCTTT
j_gene: TRBJ2-7; v_gene: TRBV5-6; d_gene: NA; abundance: NA; CDR3aa: CASSLFLGEFYEQYF; CDR3nt: TGTGCCAGCAGCTTGTTTTTGGGGGAATTCTACGAGCAGTACTTC
j_gene: TRBJ2-1; v_gene: TRBV7-7; d_gene: TRBD2; abundance: NA; CDR3aa: CASAPDGGRGDEQFF; CDR3nt: TGTGCTAGCGCCCCAGACGGAGGCCGGGGGGATGAGCAGTTCTTC
j_gene: TRBJ2-7; v_gene: TRBV28; d_gene: NA; abundance: NA; CDR3aa: CASSLWGAGPQYF; CDR3nt: TGTGCCAGCAGTTTATGGGGCGCTGGTCCGCAGTACTTC
j_gene: TRBJ2-5; v_gene: TRBV2; d_gene: NA; abundance: NA; CDR3aa: CASAGRQAETQYF; CDR3nt: TGTGCCAGTGCCGGGCGGCAGGCGGAGACCCAGTACTTC
j_gene: TRBJ1-6; v_gene: TRBV9; d_gene: TRBD1; abundance: NA; CDR3aa: CASSVGDRGMSPLHF; CDR3nt: TGTGCCAGCAGCGTAGGGGACAGGGGCATGTCACCCCTCCACTTT
j_gene: TRBJ2-5; v_gene: TRBV15; d_gene: TRBD1; abundance: NA; CDR3aa: CATSGGALGQGAWETQYF; CDR3nt: TGTGCCACCAGCGGTGGGGCACTAGGACAGGGGGCATGGGAGACCCAGTACTTC
j_gene: TRBJ1-4; v_gene: TRBV10-3; d_gene: NA; abundance: NA; CDR3aa: CAISGGQNEKLFF; CDR3nt: TGTGCCATCAGTGGGGGGCAGAATGAAAAACTGTTTTTT